The rows below give T cell receptor beta chains drawn from one sample of a study of vaccination effects on CD4 cells after COVID-19. Their target antigens are unknown. Libraries were prepared by immunoSEQ multiplex PCR; TCRdb keeps only in-frame clonotypes and omits some of them. The data contain tens of thousands of clones, over 70% of them singletons. Sequences were derived from CD4+ T cells from PBMCs cultured with HCoV-229E spike peptides, sampled after COVID-19 vaccination. The receptor source for this set is a human donor who received a COVID-19 vaccine. Each CDR3 is given with its conserved first and last residue. Each record gives: V gene, CDR3 length, J gene, CDR3 protein.

v_call: TRBV7-2
cdr3_length: 14
j_call: TRBJ1-1
cdr3_aa: CASSSRWGNTEAFF

v_call: TRBV18
cdr3_length: 14
j_call: TRBJ1-5
cdr3_aa: CASSQSGGNQPQHF

v_call: TRBV5-1
cdr3_length: 14
j_call: TRBJ1-2
cdr3_aa: CASSSGLGNYGYTF

v_call: TRBV18
cdr3_length: 15
j_call: TRBJ1-3
cdr3_aa: CASSPGGLSGNTIYF

v_call: TRBV7-2
cdr3_length: 14
j_call: TRBJ1-2
cdr3_aa: CASSGPGQGLSHTF

v_call: TRBV6-6
cdr3_length: 11
j_call: TRBJ2-5
cdr3_aa: CASSTHETQYF

v_call: TRBV30
cdr3_length: 16
j_call: TRBJ2-3
cdr3_aa: CAWSVGTGGGTDTQYF

v_call: TRBV30
cdr3_length: 14
j_call: TRBJ1-2
cdr3_aa: CAWSRDIHNYGYTF

v_call: TRBV5-1
cdr3_length: 14
j_call: TRBJ2-3
cdr3_aa: CASSREGYTDTQYF

v_call: TRBV3-1/TRBV3-2
cdr3_length: 16
j_call: TRBJ2-3
cdr3_aa: CASSPKGRTSTDTQYF

v_call: TRBV11-1
cdr3_length: 15
j_call: TRBJ2-1
cdr3_aa: CASNPRTGGEAEQFF

v_call: TRBV6-5
cdr3_length: 15
j_call: TRBJ1-1
cdr3_aa: CASSSDRASNTEAFF

v_call: TRBV24-1
cdr3_length: 17
j_call: TRBJ2-2
cdr3_aa: CATSDYGTGRNTGELFF

v_call: TRBV3-1/TRBV3-2
cdr3_length: 15
j_call: TRBJ1-6
cdr3_aa: CASSQGFEQTSPLHF

v_call: TRBV7-9
cdr3_length: 14
j_call: TRBJ1-2
cdr3_aa: CASEDRQTNYGYTF

v_call: TRBV6-5
cdr3_length: 15
j_call: TRBJ1-5
cdr3_aa: CASSPRDGSNQPQHF